Shown below are 5 T cell receptor beta chains from a single sample sequenced in a study of cytomegalovirus exposure and HLA in healthy donors. PCR primers comprised 60 Vbeta and 13 Jbeta primers. The protocol was immunoSEQ multiplex PCR, while the TCRdb copy is restricted to in-frame clones and leaves out a portion. This table has 90,000 to 110,000 clones, roughly 80% appearing once. Material: PBMCs. These receptors were collected from a woman aged 50 to 60 in good health and CMV-seropositive.

This clone occurred a few times. The junction departs from the called germline gene at one end, perhaps through a read error. This rearrangement joins TRBV7-9 to TRBJ2-7; 10 nucleotides line up with TRBD1. CDR1 is SEHNR and CDR2 is FQNEAQ in the germline V gene (reference sequence). CDR3 length: 17 amino acids. This chain's CDR3 is CSSSPPLVGTGVYEQYF. The CDR3 region has the DNA TGTTCCAGCAGCCCACCCCTTGTCGGGACAGGGGTCTACGAGCAGTACTTC.

This sequence joins TRBV6-6 and TRBJ2-4; no reliable D call. Trimming removed 7 bases from V and 0 bases from J, with 16 bases in between. The CDR3 has 16 amino acids. Looked up from germline, CDR1 is MNHNY and CDR2 is SVGAGI (reference sequence). The CDR3 nucleotides are TGTGCCAGCAATGAGGAAGGTCTTCTAGCCAAAAACATTCAGTACTTC. Residues: CASNEEGLLAKNIQYF.

The chain carries TRBV7-2 and TRBJ2-3; tentatively, D is TRBD1 (5 bases). The CDR3 covers 15 residues. V was cut by 1 base and J by 1 base, with 9 bases left in between. The germline gives CDR1 SGHTA, CDR2 FQGNSA. The DNA for the CDR3 is TGTGCCAGCAGCTTAGAACAGGTGGGCACAGATACGCAGTATTTT. This codes for CASSLEQVGTDTQYF.

This clone occurred a few times. V usage is TRBV6-6 and J usage is TRBJ2-3; D is ambiguous. The V gene's germline CDR1 is MNHNY and CDR2 SVGAGI (reference sequence). Trimming removed 0 bases at V and 4 bases at J, with 14 bases between. The CDR3 is 16 residues long. CDR3 DNA: TGTGCCAGCAGTTACTCGAGGCTAGTGGCCCCAGATACGCAGTATTTT. It encodes CASSYSRLVAPDTQYF.

The V call is TRBV6-5, the J call TRBJ2-7, with D tentatively TRBD1 (6 bases). V was cut by 3 bases and J by 3 bases, with 9 bases left in between. Per the germline V gene, CDR1 is MNHEY and CDR2 is SVGAGI. The CDR3 spans 13 residues. The CDR3 is CASSYGQYYEQYF. DNA of the CDR3: TGTGCCAGCAGTTATGGACAGTACTACGAGCAGTACTTC.